One TCR beta chain is described in this entry. The data stem from a study of blood T cell repertoires in COVID-19. Clones were read by immunoSEQ multiplex PCR, and TCRdb kept only the in-frame ones, dropping some. The data show about 250,000 clones, with just over 85% seen just once and over 1.1% held by the top ten. The CDR3 runs to 15 residues. V shed 4 bases, J shed 2 bases, and the junction held 5 bases outside the gene matches. From germline, CDR1 is SGHTS and CDR2 YDEGEE. V is TRBV5-8 and J is TRBJ2-3; the match to TRBD1 covers 9 bases. The sequence was collected from a man older than 75 with acute or convalescent COVID-19. Input material: peripheral blood. Here the CDR3 DNA reads TGTGCCAGCAGCCGGACAGGGGTTAACACAGATACGCAGTATTTT. It is translated as CASSRTGVNTDTQYF.